This entry features one TCR beta chain sequence. Its antigen is currently unknown. Clones were sequenced by immunoSEQ multiplex PCR, and TCRdb holds only the in-frame ones, with some missing. Of 200,000 to 250,000 clones listed, roughly 84% are singletons. The data were obtained in a study of cytomegalovirus exposure and HLA in healthy donors. For the study at large: The 90 to 150 validation repertoires and the approximately 630 first-cohort repertoires shared a platform, a later analysis reported.

These donors were members of the roughly 120-subject validation cohort, a group separate from the roughly 670-subject first cohort. The CDR3 consists of 17 residues. CDR1 and CDR2 from the germline V gene are SNHLY and FYNNEI. V lost 8 bases and J lost 0, with 20 bases in between. General study results and limits: Some public TCRs appeared in many individuals, while most sequences were rare.

This rearrangement joins TRBV2 to TRBJ1-3, with a possible D match to TRBD1 (6 bases). This TCR derives from a woman between 18 and 29 years old in good health and CMV-seropositive. The material sequenced was PBMCs. CDR3 DNA sequence: TGTGCCAGCCTCGGGGCTGCTGACAGGACCTCTGGAAACACCATATATTTT. This translates into CASLGAADRTSGNTIYF.